In this sample, the clone carrying this TCR beta chain turned up once. The data were taken from a study of blood T cell repertoires in COVID-19. Study-wide background: The United States, Italy and Spain supplied acute and convalescent COVID-19 samples.

Germline values: CDR1 MDHEN, CDR2 SYDVKM. CDR3 length equals 17 residues. The V segment lost 3 bases and the J segment 1 base; nucleotides outside the gene matches: 9. As originally analysed: Using reference gene primer amplification, nucleated cell counts were estimated. Sequencing used immunoSEQ multiplex PCR; TCRdb keeps in-frame clones, though not all of them. V and J calls and clone size are copied from that table; D and trimming were computed from the DNA. The sample holds around 140,000 clones, under 90% seen once. J is TRBJ1-5 and V is TRBV28; TRBD1 agrees at 7 bases. The clonotype comes from a human donor in a cohort sampled during active COVID-19. The specimen was peripheral blood. The CDR3 DNA is TGTGCCAGCAGTTTCGGGAGGGCAGGGGGAAGCAATCAGCCCCAGCATTTT. Translated, it gives CASSFGRAGGSNQPQHF.